The source of this T cell receptor beta chain is a study of T-cell memory formation after mild COVID-19. Study-level points and caveats: Later expanders leaned CD4+, whereas day 15 to 85 contracting clones were balanced CD4/CD8. Confirmation was lacking for SARS-CoV-2 specificity of second-wave clones that peaked on day 37.

TCR alpha and TCR beta cDNA libraries with sample barcodes and UMIs came from 5'RACE using constant-segment primers. MiXCR was run by TCRdb on the 5' RACE reads, yielding one entry per CDR3 protein. The table records roughly 250,000 distinct CDR3 sequences, about 15% of them present only once. In this sample, this clonotype turned up a few times. The target antigen is unknown. The specimen sequenced was PBMCs or a T cell subset sorted from them (not recorded which). The TCR sequence derives from a man between 18 and 35 years old who had mild COVID-19 (a few samples of this study predate the infection). Cell type and time point are not known.

This CDR3 is CASRATGASNTGELFF. CDR3 nucleotides: TGTGCCAGCAGGGCGACAGGGGCTTCGAACACCGGGGAGCTGTTTTTT. The rearrangement uses TRBV28 and TRBJ2-2; 8 bases are a match to TRBD1. CDR1 MDHEN and CDR2 SYDVKM come from the germline V gene. Germline trimming cut 6 bases from V and 0 bases from J; bases unmatched to any gene: 6. This CDR3 spans 16 amino acids.